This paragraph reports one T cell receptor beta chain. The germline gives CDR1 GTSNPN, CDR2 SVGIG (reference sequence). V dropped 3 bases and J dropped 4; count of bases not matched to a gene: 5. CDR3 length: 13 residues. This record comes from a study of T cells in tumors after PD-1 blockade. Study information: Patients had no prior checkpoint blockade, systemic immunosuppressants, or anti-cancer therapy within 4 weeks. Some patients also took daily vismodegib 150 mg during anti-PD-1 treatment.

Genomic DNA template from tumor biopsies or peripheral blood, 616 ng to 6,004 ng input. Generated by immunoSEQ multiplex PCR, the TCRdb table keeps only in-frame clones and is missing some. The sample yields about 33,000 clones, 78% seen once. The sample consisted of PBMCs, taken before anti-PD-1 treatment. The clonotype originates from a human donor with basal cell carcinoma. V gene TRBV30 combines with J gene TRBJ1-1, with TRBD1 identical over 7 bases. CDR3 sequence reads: CAWRVDRATEAFF. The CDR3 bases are TGTGCCTGGAGGGTTGACAGGGCCACTGAAGCTTTCTTT. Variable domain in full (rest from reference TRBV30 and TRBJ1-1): SQTIHQWPATLVQPVGSPLSLECTVEGTSNPNLYWYRQAAGRGLQLLFYSVGIGQISSEVPQNLSASRPQDRQFILSSKKLLLSDSGFYLCAWRVDRATEAFFGQGTRLTVV.